These T cell receptor beta chains were read from a single sample in a study of OX40 agonist ivuxolimab in advanced cancers. TCRdb keeps only in-frame clones here, not all; method: immunoSEQ multiplex PCR. The sample shows more than 20,000 clones, roughly 66% of them seen only once. The specimen was CD4+ or CD8+ T cells sorted from blood, collected in a trial of the OX40 agonist ivuxolimab. All receptors come from an adult with an advanced solid tumor such as melanoma, head and neck, liver or kidney cancer. Each CDR3 is given with its conserved first and last residue. The D gene is left open where the match is weak. A row's size may be missing; if present it is once, few, many or a size class.

clone_size j_call d_call v_call cdr3_nt cdr3_aa
large TRBJ2-7 . TRBV7-9 TGTGCCAGCAGCTTGGTCCAGGGGCCCTACGAGCAGTACTTC CASSLVQGPYEQYF
. TRBJ2-7 . TRBV5-6 TGTGCCAGCAGCTTCAGGCAGGGCTACGAGCAGTACTTC CASSFRQGYEQYF
. TRBJ1-2 TRBD1 TRBV7-3 TGTGCCAGCAGCCAAAACCCAGGGGGGGCGGGTGGCTACACCTTC CASSQNPGGAGGYTF
. TRBJ1-5 TRBD1 TRBV28 TGTGCCACTACACAGGGGAAGTATCAGCCCCAGCATTTT CATTQGKYQPQHF
once TRBJ1-6 TRBD1 TRBV28 TGTGCCAGCGCAGGGGGCGGGGAATCACCCCTCCACTTT CASAGGGESPLHF
. TRBJ2-3 . TRBV2 TGTGCCAGCAGTGAAGCGCTGGGAATTGGCACAGATACGCAGTATTTT CASSEALGIGTDTQYF
. TRBJ1-1 . TRBV7-6 TGTGCCAGCAGCTTTCGGCAGAACACTGAAGCTTTCTTT CASSFRQNTEAFF
few TRBJ1-3 . TRBV14 TGTGCCAGCAGCCAACGATCATACACCATATATTTT CASSQRSYTIYF
. TRBJ1-6 TRBD1 TRBV4-1 TGCGCCAGCAGCCAAGCAAGGGGGCTGATTTCACCCCTCCACTTT CASSQARGLISPLHF
. TRBJ1-2 TRBD1 TRBV10-3 TGTGCCATGAGGGACAGGGCGGATGGCTACACCTTC CAMRDRADGYTF
. TRBJ1-1 TRBD1 TRBV5-1 TGTGCCAGCAGCTTGGTTTACGGGGACAGGACTGAAGCTTTCTTT CASSLVYGDRTEAFF
. TRBJ2-1 . TRBV5-4 TGTGCCAGCAGCTTATGGGGTTCCTACAATGAGCAGTTCTTC CASSLWGSYNEQFF
. TRBJ2-3 . TRBV7-9 TGTGCCAGCAGCACCGGGACTCGAAACACAGATACGCAGTATTTT CASSTGTRNTDTQYF
. TRBJ2-2 TRBD2 TRBV9 TGTGCCAGCACAAGCGGGGGGACGAGTTTGGGCGGGGAGCTGTTTTTT CASTSGGTSLGGELFF
. TRBJ2-7 . TRBV6-5 TGTGCCAGCAGTCCGGGCGAGCAGTACTTC CASSPGEQYF
. TRBJ2-7 TRBD1 TRBV9 TGTGCCAGCAGCGTTTCAGACAGGGGACTCTACGAGCAGTACTTC CASSVSDRGLYEQYF
. TRBJ2-7 . TRBV7-2 TGTGCCAGCAGCTTAGATCCGGACAGCTACTACGAGCAGTACTTC CASSLDPDSYYEQYF
. TRBJ2-5 . TRBV6-1 TGTGCCAGCAGTGTATTTCGGTTGGGGGTCCAAGAGACCCAGTACTTC CASSVFRLGVQETQYF
few TRBJ2-7 TRBD2 TRBV11-3 TGTGCCAGCAGCTTTTTGGCTAGCGGGGGGCTCTACGAGCAGTACTTC CASSFLASGGLYEQYF
. TRBJ2-7 TRBD1 TRBV7-8 TGTGCCAGCAGCTTCCGGAGACAGGGTATCTACGAGCAGTACTTC CASSFRRQGIYEQYF
few TRBJ2-7 . TRBV29-1 TGCAGCGTTAGCCTTTATGGCGGACACTCCTACGAGCAGTACTTC CSVSLYGGHSYEQYF
. TRBJ2-7 TRBD1 TRBV7-6 TGTGCCAGCAGCGCTCGGACAGGGGGCACCGACGAGCAGTACTTC CASSARTGGTDEQYF
few TRBJ2-1 TRBD2 TRBV9 TGTGCCAGCAGCGTAGGTCTTAGCGGGGGGAATGAGCAGTTCTTC CASSVGLSGGNEQFF
few TRBJ2-7 . TRBV11-3 TGTGCCAGCAGCCACCGGGACAACTACGAGCAGTACTTC CASSHRDNYEQYF
few TRBJ2-7 TRBD1 TRBV7-6 TGTGCCAGCAGCAGACAGGGCCGGGACGAGCAGTACTTC CASSRQGRDEQYF
medium-sized TRBJ2-7 . TRBV5-6 TGTGCCAGCAGCTTGGTCCGTGCCGAGCAGTACTTC CASSLVRAEQYF
. TRBJ2-7 . TRBV7-9 TGTGCCAGCAGCTTGCCCCCAGACGAGCAGTACTTC CASSLPPDEQYF
. TRBJ1-1 . TRBV7-2 TGTGCCAGCAGCTTTTGGGAAGGCCAAACTGAAGCTTTCTTT CASSFWEGQTEAFF
few TRBJ2-7 . TRBV4-3 TGCGCCAGCAGCCAAGAGATGAGGTACGAGCAGTACTTC CASSQEMRYEQYF
. TRBJ1-1 . TRBV28 TGTGCTACGCAAAGGGTGGGGGAGAGAAACACTGAAGCTTTCTTT CATQRVGERNTEAFF
. TRBJ2-2 . TRBV9 TGTGCCAGCGCGGGGCAGAACACCGGGGAGCTGTTTTTT CASAGQNTGELFF
. TRBJ1-5 . TRBV27 TGTGCCAGCAGTTCTTTCGGGCAGCCCCAGCATTTT CASSSFGQPQHF
. TRBJ1-6 TRBD1 TRBV4-1 TGCGCCAGCAGCTACACGACAGGGGGCCGATCACCCCTCCACTTT CASSYTTGGRSPLHF
few TRBJ2-7 . TRBV27 TGTGCCAGCAGTTTAGGGGTGAAATACGAGCAGTACTTC CASSLGVKYEQYF
. TRBJ2-5 TRBD2 TRBV11-3 TGTGCCAGCAGCTCCGGACTAGCCTTACAGACCCAGTACTTC CASSSGLALQTQYF
medium-sized TRBJ2-7 . TRBV11-2 TGTGCCAGCAGCTTAGACCCCGGTTACGAGCAGTACTTC CASSLDPGYEQYF
. TRBJ2-2 . TRBV11-2 TGTGCCAGCAGCCACTTCCCTTCTACAGGGACGAGCGGGGAGCTGTTTTTT CASSHFPSTGTSGELFF
. TRBJ2-5 TRBD1 TRBV5-6 TGTGCCAGCAGCTTCGGGGACAGGGGGAAAGAGACCCAGTACTTC CASSFGDRGKETQYF
once TRBJ2-1 TRBD1 TRBV11-1 TGTGCCAGCAGCTTATGGGACAGCTACAATGAGCAGTTCTTC CASSLWDSYNEQFF
. TRBJ2-7 TRBD1 TRBV6-5 TGTGCCAGCAGACTCACAGGGGGTGACGAGCAGTACTTC CASRLTGGDEQYF
many TRBJ2-7 . TRBV5-1 TGCGCCAGCAGCGTATTTAGCGGATCAACCTACGAGCAGTACTTC CASSVFSGSTYEQYF
. TRBJ2-5 . TRBV28 TGTGCCAGCAGTCTTGCGTCAGCGATACAAGAGACCCAGTACTTC CASSLASAIQETQYF
. TRBJ2-7 TRBD1 TRBV28 TGTGCCAGCGGCCGGGACAGCTCCTACGAGCAGTACTTC CASGRDSSYEQYF
. TRBJ2-7 TRBD1 TRBV4-1 TGCGCCAGCAGCCAAGATCCCTGGACAGGGATGGGTGAGCAGTACTTC CASSQDPWTGMGEQYF
once TRBJ2-5 . TRBV28 TGTGCCAGCAGTCCCTCCAGGAGGAAAAAAGAGACCCAGTACTTC CASSPSRRKKETQYF
. TRBJ2-7 . TRBV11-1 TGTGCCAGCAGCGCCAACTACGAGCAGTACTTC CASSANYEQYF
. TRBJ2-7 TRBD1 TRBV7-2 TGTGCCAGCAGCTTACCCCCGACAGGGATGGCCTACGAGCAGTACTTC CASSLPPTGMAYEQYF
. TRBJ2-7 . TRBV29-1 TGCAGCGTTGAACCGGCCGGGAGCCCCTACGAGCAGTACTTC CSVEPAGSPYEQYF
. TRBJ1-5 TRBD1 TRBV7-9 TGTGCCAGCAGCGGACCGGGACAGGTCAATCAGCCCCAGCATTTT CASSGPGQVNQPQHF
. TRBJ1-1 . TRBV30 TGTGCCTGGACCCCCGGGGGGGGAGGGACTGAAGCTTTCTTT CAWTPGGGGTEAFF
. TRBJ1-1 . TRBV5-1 TGCGCCAGCAGCATTGACACAGGGCTGAACACTGAAGCTTTCTTT CASSIDTGLNTEAFF